Below, one TCR beta chain is given with its context. Only in-frame clones appear in the TCRdb table, and some are missing; sequencing was by immunoSEQ multiplex PCR. This table has roughly 300,000 clones, roughly nine tenths appearing once. Trimming at V came to 7 bases and at J to 0 bases, leaving 21 bases not matched to a gene. CDR3 length equals 21 residues. CDR1 and CDR2 from the germline V gene are SGHTA and FQGTGA. Treatment noted: roughly 18 received Ad26.COV2.S at low or high dose, single or two shots; 5 received placebo; per-sample allocation not given. Repertoires come from day 63 after the first vaccine or placebo injection. This sample stems from a study of Ad26.COV2.S vaccination and SARS-CoV-2 variants.

This sample comprised peripheral blood, obtained in a trial of Ad26.COV2.S vaccine versus placebo. The receptor was isolated from a person aged 18-60 years who received the Ad26.COV2.S COVID-19 vaccine or a placebo. This rearrangement joins TRBV7-3 to TRBJ2-2; 9 bases match TRBD1. CDR3 DNA sequence: TGTGCCAGCACCCCTAGGGTTAGCTGGACAGGGGACTACACGAACACCGGGGAGCTGTTTTTT. This gives the protein CASTPRVSWTGDYTNTGELFF. The full variable domain, completed using reference TRBV7-3 and TRBJ2-2, is GAGVSQTPSNKVTEKGKYVELRCDPISGHTALYWYRQSLGQGPEFLIYFQGTGAADDSGLPNDRFFAVRPEGSVSTLKIQRTERGDSAVYLCASTPRVSWTGDYTNTGELFFGEGSRLTVL.